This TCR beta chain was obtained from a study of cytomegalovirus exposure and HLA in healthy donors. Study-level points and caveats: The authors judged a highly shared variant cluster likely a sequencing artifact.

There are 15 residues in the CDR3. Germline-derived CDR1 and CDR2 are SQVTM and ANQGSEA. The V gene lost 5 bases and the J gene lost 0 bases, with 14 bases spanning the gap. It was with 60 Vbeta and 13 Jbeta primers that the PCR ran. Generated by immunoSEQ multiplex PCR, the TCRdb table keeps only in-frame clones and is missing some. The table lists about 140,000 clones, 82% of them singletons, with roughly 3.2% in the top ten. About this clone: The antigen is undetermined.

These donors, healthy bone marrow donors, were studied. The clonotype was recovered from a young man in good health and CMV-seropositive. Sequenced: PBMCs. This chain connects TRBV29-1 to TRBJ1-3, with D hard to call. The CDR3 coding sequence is TGCAGCGTTATGGCATTCGAGGACTCTGGAAACACCATATATTTT. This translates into CSVMAFEDSGNTIYF.